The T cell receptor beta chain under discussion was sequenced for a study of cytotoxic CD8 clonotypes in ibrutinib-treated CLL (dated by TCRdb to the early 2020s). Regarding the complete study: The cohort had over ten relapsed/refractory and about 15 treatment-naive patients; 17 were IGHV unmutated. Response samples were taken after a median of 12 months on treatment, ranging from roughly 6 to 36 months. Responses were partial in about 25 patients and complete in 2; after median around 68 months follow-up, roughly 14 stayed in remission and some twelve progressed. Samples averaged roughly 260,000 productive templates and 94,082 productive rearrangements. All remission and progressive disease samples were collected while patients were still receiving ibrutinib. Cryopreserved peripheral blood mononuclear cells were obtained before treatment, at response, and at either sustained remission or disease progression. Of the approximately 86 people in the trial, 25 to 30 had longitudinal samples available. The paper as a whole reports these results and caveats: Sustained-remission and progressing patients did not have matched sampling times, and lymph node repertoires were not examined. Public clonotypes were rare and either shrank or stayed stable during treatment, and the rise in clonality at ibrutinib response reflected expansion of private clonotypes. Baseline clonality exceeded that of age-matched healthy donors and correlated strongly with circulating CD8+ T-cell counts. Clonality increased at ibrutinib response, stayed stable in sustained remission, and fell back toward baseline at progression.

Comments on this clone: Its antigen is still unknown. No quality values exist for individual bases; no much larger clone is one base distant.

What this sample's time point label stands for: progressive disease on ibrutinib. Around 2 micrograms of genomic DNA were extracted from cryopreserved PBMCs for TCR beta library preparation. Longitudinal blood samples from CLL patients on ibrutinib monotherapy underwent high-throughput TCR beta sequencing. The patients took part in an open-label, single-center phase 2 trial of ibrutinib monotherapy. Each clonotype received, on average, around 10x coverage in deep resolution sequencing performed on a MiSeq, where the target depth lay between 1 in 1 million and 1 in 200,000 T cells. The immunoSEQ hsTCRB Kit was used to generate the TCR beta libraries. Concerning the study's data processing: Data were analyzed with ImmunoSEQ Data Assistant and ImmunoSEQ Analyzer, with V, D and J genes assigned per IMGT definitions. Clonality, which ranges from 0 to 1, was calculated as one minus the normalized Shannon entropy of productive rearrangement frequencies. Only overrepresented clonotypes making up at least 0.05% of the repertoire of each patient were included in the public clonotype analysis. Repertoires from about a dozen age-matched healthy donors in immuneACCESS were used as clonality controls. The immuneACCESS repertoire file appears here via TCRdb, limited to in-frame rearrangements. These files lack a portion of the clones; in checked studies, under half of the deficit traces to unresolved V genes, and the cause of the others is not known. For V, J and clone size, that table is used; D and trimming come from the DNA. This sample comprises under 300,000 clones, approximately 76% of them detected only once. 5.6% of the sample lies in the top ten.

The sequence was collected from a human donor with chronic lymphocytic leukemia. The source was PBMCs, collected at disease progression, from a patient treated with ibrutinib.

The nucleotide sequence is given as TGCGCCAGCAGCTCAACAGGACAGGCGAACTATGGCTACACCTTC. Translated, it reads CASSSTGQANYGYTF. The chain is encoded by TRBV5-1 joined to TRBJ1-2; 7 nucleotides in the junction match TRBD1. The germline V gene gives CDR1 as SGHRS and CDR2 as YFSETQ. The CDR3 spans 15 residues, from the cysteine through the phenylalanine. Of the read, only the CDR3 DNA is kept; its 45 bases are in frame from base 1. At the junction V is shortened by 3 bases and J by 2 bases; bases outside the gene matches: 7.